This TCR beta chain was recovered during a study of CD8 T cells in Susac syndrome. As for this clonotype: The antigen is unknown.

Study conclusions and caveats: It was acknowledged in the study that its TCR sequencing and HLA analysis involved a relatively small number of individuals.

Blood CD8+ and CD4+ T cells underwent high-throughput TCR beta sequencing. TEMRA cells were enriched by FACS, and CD4+ and CD8+ T cells were negatively isolated. The length of the CDR3 is 16 residues. CDR1 and CDR2 from the germline V gene are MGHDK and SYGVNS. Trimming took 1 base from V and 8 from J, leaving 17 bases between them. RNA amounts of roughly 0.5 to 1 ug underwent reverse transcription with random hexamers. TCRdb redid the calling of the immunoSEQ multiplex PCR reads with MiXCR, one entry per CDR3 protein. The sample records some 110,000 distinct CDR3 sequences, about 93% being singletons.

This receptor was taken from a human donor in good health. The J gene is TRBJ2-2, the V gene TRBV25-1, with a weak D call TRBD2 (6 bases). The sequenced sample was CD4+ T cells from PBMCs. The CDR3 DNA is TGTGCCAGCAGTGAATTCGGGCTAGCGCCGAGAGGGGAGCTGTTTTTT. The encoded protein is CASSEFGLAPRGELFF.